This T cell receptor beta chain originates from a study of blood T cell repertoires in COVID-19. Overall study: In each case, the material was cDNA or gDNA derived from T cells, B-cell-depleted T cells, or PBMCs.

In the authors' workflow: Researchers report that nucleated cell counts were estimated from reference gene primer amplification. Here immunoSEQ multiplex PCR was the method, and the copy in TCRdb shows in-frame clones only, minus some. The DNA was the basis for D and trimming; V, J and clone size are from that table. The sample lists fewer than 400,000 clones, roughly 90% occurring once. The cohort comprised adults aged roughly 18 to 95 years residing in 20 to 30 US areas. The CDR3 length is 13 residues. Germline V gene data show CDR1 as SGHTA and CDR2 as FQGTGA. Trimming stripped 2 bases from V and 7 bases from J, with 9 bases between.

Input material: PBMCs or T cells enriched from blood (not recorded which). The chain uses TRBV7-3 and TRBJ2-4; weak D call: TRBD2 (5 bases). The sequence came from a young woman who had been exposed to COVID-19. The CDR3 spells CASSLLEGNIQYF. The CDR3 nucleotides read TGTGCCAGCAGCTTATTAGAGGGCAACATTCAGTACTTC.